This T cell receptor beta chain was captured in a study of quantifying T cell responses using KT2 cells. In the study overall: RNA was reverse transcribed with TCR alpha and beta constant-region primers. Under optimum conditions, T4 ligation efficiency was estimated at more than 9.5%.

An oligo carrying a UMI was ligated to the cDNA 3' end. First-round PCR used 4 cycles and beta primers RC1.1 and RC1.2 covering TRBC1 and TRBC2. TCRdb redid the calling of the UMI-ligation and nested PCR reads with MiXCR, one entry per CDR3 protein. The sample consists of some 41,000 distinct CDR3 sequences, more than 15% of them appearing once. Germline V gene data show CDR1 as SGHRS and CDR2 as YFSETQ. The CDR3 is 18 amino acids. Trimming cost V 0 bases and J 7 bases, with 22 bases left between them. The chain combines TRBV5-1 with TRBJ1-4, with a tentative D call TRBD1 (5 bases). This sequence originates from a human donor. The sequencing sample was made of PBMCs spiked with cells of the T cell clone KT2. CDR3 loop: CASSLARQRARKGEKLFF. For the CDR3, the DNA is TGCGCCAGCAGCTTGGCCCGACAGCGAGCCCGTAAGGGTGAAAAACTGTTTTTT.